The 30 T cell receptor beta chains in this list originate from one sample, sequenced in a study of blood T cell repertoires in COVID-19. Clones were read by immunoSEQ multiplex PCR, and TCRdb kept only the in-frame ones, dropping some. Among around 700,000 clones listed, 85% to 90% were seen once. What was sequenced was peripheral blood. The receptors here all came from a woman younger than 35 with acute or convalescent COVID-19.

This rearrangement joins TRBV11-1 to TRBJ2-7; 9 bases are shared with TRBD1. The trim removed 5 bases at V and 0 bases at J, leaving 5 bases unmatched. The CDR3 contains 15 residues. Germline CDR1 reads SGHAT; CDR2 reads FQDESV (reference sequence). Here the CDR3 reads CASSPTGGASYEQYF. Here the CDR3 DNA reads TGTGCCAGCAGCCCCACAGGGGGCGCCTCCTACGAGCAGTACTTC.

This sequence joins TRBV5-6 and TRBJ1-2, with D uncertain. V lost 0 bases and J 7 bases, leaving 10 bases between the germline ends. Germline loops: CDR1 SGHDT, CDR2 YYEEEE. The CDR3 runs 13 residues. The CDR3 nucleotides read TGTGCCAGCAGCTTGGATCCGGTTTCTGGCTACACCTTC. This gives the protein CASSLDPVSGYTF.

The chain is built from TRBV5-1 and TRBJ2-1; D is perhaps TRBD2 (6 bases). This CDR3 contains 15 residues. In germline, CDR1 is SGHRS, CDR2 YFSETQ. The germline V and J ends were trimmed by 4 bases and 10 bases, with 21 bases remaining between them. This chain's CDR3 is CASSAVSQLAGEQFF. DNA for the CDR3: TGCGCCAGCAGCGCGGTCTCTCAACTAGCCGGCGAGCAGTTCTTC.

The V gene is TRBV7-2, the J gene TRBJ2-7; unclear D gene. The CDR3 extends over 15 amino acids. The V end lost 1 base, the J end lost 0 bases, and 10 bases lay between the germline ends. Germline values: CDR1 SGHTA, CDR2 FQGNSA. The CDR3 region has the DNA TGTGCCAGCAGCTTAGGCATAGACATCTCCTACGAGCAGTACTTC. It yields the protein CASSLGIDISYEQYF.

This chain links TRBV19 with TRBJ2-7; maybe TRBD1 (6 bases). Trimming stripped 7 bases from V and 6 bases from J, with 19 bases between. The length of the CDR3 is 14 residues. CDR1 and CDR2 from the germline V gene are LNHDA and SQIVND (reference sequence). The CDR3 is CASIEETGSCEQYF. The CDR3 DNA reads as TGTGCCAGTATCGAAGAGACAGGATCGTGCGAGCAGTACTTC.

A remark on this clone: The same CDR3 arises from other DNA sequences in this sample as well. The CDR3 coding sequence is TGTGCCAGCAGCTTGGGTCAGAACACCGGGGAGCTGTTTTTT. This sequence encodes CASSLGQNTGELFF. J is TRBJ2-2 and V is TRBV5-6, with unresolved D. V was clipped by 0 bases and J by 1 base, with 4 bases between them. Germline values: CDR1 SGHDT, CDR2 YYEEEE. The CDR3 has 14 amino acids.

This chain uses TRBV6-1 with TRBJ2-3; 9 bases agree with TRBD2. V gave up 3 bases and J gave up 6 bases; unmatched junction bases: 7. The V gene's germline CDR1 is MNHNS and CDR2 SASEGT. This CDR3 is 15 amino acids long. The CDR3: CASSEGGGAVDTQYF. In DNA, the CDR3 is TGTGCCAGCAGTGAGGGCGGGGGGGCCGTGGATACGCAGTATTTT.

The V call is TRBV5-1, the J call TRBJ2-2; tentatively, D is TRBD1 (6 bases). Germline-derived CDR1 and CDR2 are SGHRS and YFSETQ. This CDR3 has 15 residues. The V end lost 0 bases, the J end lost 4 bases, and 10 bases lay between the germline ends. In nucleotides, the CDR3 is TGCGCCAGCAGCTTGGGTACAGGGAGCACCGGGGAGCTGTTTTTT. It encodes CASSLGTGSTGELFF.

V and J are TRBV6-5 and TRBJ1-2; D unresolved. Germline V gives CDR1 MNHEY, CDR2 SVGAGI. With 2 bases removed from V and 0 bases from J, the gap between germline ends came to 10 bases. This CDR3 has 15 residues. The CDR3 DNA sequence: TGTGCCAGCAGTTACCTGTCAGGCTCTAACTATGGCTACACCTTC. Its protein is CASSYLSGSNYGYTF.

The chain has TRBV5-8 and TRBJ1-4, with D uncertain. Germline values: CDR1 SGHTS, CDR2 YDEGEE. CDR3 length: 15 residues. The germline V and J ends were trimmed by 3 bases and 2 bases, with 11 bases remaining between them. The CDR3 region has the DNA TGTGCCAGCAGCTCGAGGGTATCCACTAATGAAAAACTGTTTTTT. It specifies CASSSRVSTNEKLFF.

In nucleotides, the CDR3 is TGCAGCGCCGTCAGGGGCGACGAAAAACTGTTTTTT. It specifies CSAVRGDEKLFF. This chain links TRBV29-1 with TRBJ1-4; D is possibly TRBD1 (6 bases). Per germline, CDR1 SQVTM and CDR2 ANQGSEA. The CDR3 is 12 amino acids. V lost 7 bases and J lost 8, with 14 bases in between.

The rearrangement joins TRBV2 to TRBJ1-2, with D hard to call. Germline CDR1 is SNHLY and CDR2 is FYNNEI. V lost 1 base and J lost 0, with 15 bases in between. This CDR3 comprises 17 residues. The CDR3, as DNA: TGTGCCAGCAGTGAAGGCGCCGTGCCCGGGGCTAACTATGGCTACACCTTC. This encodes CASSEGAVPGANYGYTF.

This chain connects TRBV7-5 to TRBJ1-6; the D call TRBD1 from the table was never checked on the DNA. TRBV7-5 is a recognized pseudogene. This CDR3 region has 16 residues. CDR3 region: CARTEGKGAYNSPLHF. For the CDR3, the DNA is TGTGCCAGAACCGAGGGAAAGGGGGCCTATAATTCACCCCTCCACTTT.

This chain joins TRBV28 and TRBJ1-5, with a weak D call TRBD1 (6 bases). The germline V and J ends were trimmed by 6 bases and 9 bases, with 18 bases remaining between them. Germline V gene lookup returns CDR1 MDHEN and CDR2 SYDVKM. CDR3 length: 14 residues. CDR3 region: CASSPQPQGRPQHF. CDR3 sequence (DNA): TGTGCCAGCAGCCCCCAACCACAGGGCCGGCCCCAGCATTTT.

The chain employs TRBV19 and TRBJ2-3; weak D call: TRBD2 (5 bases). Trimming removed 4 bases at V and 6 bases at J, with 11 bases between. Germline-derived CDR1 and CDR2 are LNHDA and SQIVND (reference sequence). This CDR3 is built from 13 residues. The CDR3 DNA reads as TGTGCCAGTAGTACGAGACTAACGGATACGCAGTATTTT. This encodes CASSTRLTDTQYF.

The chain is built from TRBV6-5 and TRBJ2-2; possibly TRBD1 for D (6 bases). Per germline, CDR1 MNHEY and CDR2 SVGAGI. V lost 8 bases and J lost 4, with 11 bases in between. The CDR3 is made up of 13 amino acids. CDR3 DNA sequence: TGTGCCAGCGGGGGCCAGCGCACCGGGGAGCTGTTTTTT. This translates into CASGGQRTGELFF.

V gene TRBV7-9 combines with J gene TRBJ2-3; TRBD2 matches 8 bases. V lost 3 bases and J lost 3; bases outside the gene matches: 11. The germline CDR1 and CDR2 sequences are SEHNR and FQNEAQ (reference sequence). The CDR3 spans 17 residues. The CDR3 DNA is TGTGCCAGCAGCTTTTCATCCGGGGGGGGACCAACAGATACGCAGTATTTT. It codes for CASSFSSGGGPTDTQYF.

This rearrangement joins TRBV27 to TRBJ2-7, with D possibly being TRBD2 (6 bases). Trimming left V 0 bases short and J 1 base short, with 13 bases between. The CDR3 has 16 residues. Germline CDR1 and CDR2: MNHEY and SMNVEV (reference sequence). Here the CDR3 reads CASSLSKVLASYEQYF. The CDR3 nucleotides read TGTGCCAGCAGTTTATCGAAGGTTCTAGCGTCCTACGAGCAGTACTTC.

The V call is TRBV19, the J call TRBJ1-1; D may be TRBD1 (6 bases). Trimming took off 5 bases at V and 0 bases at J, with 10 bases between the two ends. This CDR3 region has 14 residues. Looked up from germline, CDR1 is LNHDA and CDR2 is SQIVND (reference sequence). The CDR3 region has the DNA TGTGCCAGTAGTCTAAGACAGGTGAACACTGAAGCTTTCTTT. It is translated as CASSLRQVNTEAFF.

This rearrangement joins TRBV11-2 to TRBJ1-2; 9 bases are shared with TRBD1. V lost 7 bases to trimming and J lost 8 bases; unmatched junction nucleotides: 8. The CDR3 is made up of 13 amino acids. Per germline, CDR1 SGHAT and CDR2 FQNNGV. The CDR3 spells CASTHYRGRGYTF. DNA of the CDR3: TGTGCCAGCACACACTACAGGGGGCGCGGCTACACCTTC.

The rearrangement joins TRBV24-1 to TRBJ1-2; D is perhaps TRBD1 (6 bases). The germline V gene has CDR1 KGHDR and CDR2 SFDVKD. V shed 3 bases and J shed 5 bases, with 18 bases lying between them. This CDR3 is built from 16 residues. CDR3: CATSDPGTSGGYGYTF. The DNA for the CDR3 is TGTGCCACCAGTGATCCCGGGACATCGGGAGGGTATGGCTACACCTTC.

This clone has just one count. The rearrangement joins TRBV5-6 to TRBJ1-2; no clear D gene. The CDR3 consists of 12 residues. Germline loops: CDR1 SGHDT, CDR2 YYEEEE. Deletions cut 2 bases from V and 4 bases from J, with 6 bases between. The CDR3 DNA sequence: TGTGCCAGCAGCTTAAGACTCTATGGCTACACCTTC. Encoded protein: CASSLRLYGYTF. The entire variable domain, with the rest obtained from reference TRBV5-6 and TRBJ1-2, is as follows: DAGVTQSPTHLIKTRGQQVTLRCSPKSGHDTVSWYQQALGQGPQFIFQYYEEEERQRGNFPDRFSGHQFPNYSSELNVNALLLGDSALYLCASSLRLYGYTFGSGTRLTVV.

The J gene is TRBJ1-3, the V gene TRBV21-1; TRBD1, the table's D call, lacks a check against the DNA. TRBV21-1 is a pseudogene segment. The CDR3 length is 18 residues. The CDR3 spells CASSKGIRQGLGGNTIYF. The CDR3 DNA reads as TGTGCCAGCAGCAAAGGAATTCGACAGGGGCTAGGTGGAAACACCATATATTTT.

The chain recombines TRBV15 with TRBJ1-1; D is perhaps TRBD1 (5 bases). The CDR3 extends over 14 amino acids. Trimming cost V 0 bases and J 2 bases, with 7 bases left between them. In germline, CDR1 is LNHNV, CDR2 YYDKDF (reference sequence). CDR3 in DNA: TGTGCCACCAGCAGAGACAGGGCCAACACTGAAGCTTTCTTT. Translating gives CATSRDRANTEAFF.

The chain has TRBV7-2 and TRBJ2-3, with 11 bases lining up with TRBD2. This CDR3 spans 16 amino acids. Per the germline V gene, CDR1 is SGHTA and CDR2 is FQGNSA. J gave up 5 bases and V 3 bases, and 7 bases lay outside the gene matches. The CDR3 spells CASSLGASGGLDTQYF. In nucleotides, the CDR3 is TGTGCCAGCAGCTTGGGGGCTAGCGGGGGGTTAGATACGCAGTATTTT.

V gene TRBV5-1 combines with J gene TRBJ1-2; no clear D gene. The CDR3 consists of 15 residues. Germline loops: CDR1 SGHRS, CDR2 YFSETQ. The ends were cut back, 0 bases at V and 8 bases at J, with 17 bases in the middle. CDR3 sequence: CASSLERPLREGYTF. In DNA form, the CDR3 reads TGCGCCAGCAGCTTGGAGCGACCCCTGAGAGAGGGCTACACCTTC.

V and J are TRBV5-1 and TRBJ1-2, with a weak D call TRBD1 (6 bases). Between the trimmed V and J ends, which lost 4 bases and 4 bases, there was a span of 17 bases. The length of the CDR3 is 15 residues. Germline CDR1 SGHRS, CDR2 YFSETQ. The CDR3 protein is CASSPGTPRIYGYTF. Here the CDR3 DNA reads TGCGCCAGCAGCCCCGGGACACCCCGGATCTATGGCTACACCTTC.

This clone was recorded only once. The chain recombines TRBV9 with TRBJ2-2; the D is unclear. Between the trimmed V and J ends, which lost 0 bases and 1 base, there was a span of 7 bases. Looked up from germline, CDR1 is SGDLS and CDR2 is YYNGEE. CDR3 size: 15 residues. In nucleotides, the CDR3 is TGTGCCAGCAGCGTAGGCGGAGAGAACACCGGGGAGCTGTTTTTT. Encoded protein: CASSVGGENTGELFF.

The chain employs TRBV11-2 and TRBJ1-4, with D possibly TRBD1 on 6 matching bases. Looked up from germline, CDR1 is SGHAT and CDR2 is FQNNGV. Trimming removed 4 bases from V and 6 bases from J, with 18 bases in between. The CDR3 runs 16 residues. The CDR3 region is CASSSHWTEEHEKLFF. The CDR3 nucleotides are TGTGCCAGCAGCTCACATTGGACAGAGGAGCATGAAAAACTGTTTTTT.

The chain joins TRBV6-5 to TRBJ2-7; the D gene is possibly TRBD1 (5 bases). The CDR3 loop spans 13 amino acids. Trimming removed 2 bases at V and 2 bases at J, with 7 bases between. Germline CDR1 MNHEY, CDR2 SVGAGI. CDR3: CASSYPGTYEQYF. CDR3 nucleotide sequence: TGTGCCAGCAGTTACCCAGGGACCTACGAGCAGTACTTC.